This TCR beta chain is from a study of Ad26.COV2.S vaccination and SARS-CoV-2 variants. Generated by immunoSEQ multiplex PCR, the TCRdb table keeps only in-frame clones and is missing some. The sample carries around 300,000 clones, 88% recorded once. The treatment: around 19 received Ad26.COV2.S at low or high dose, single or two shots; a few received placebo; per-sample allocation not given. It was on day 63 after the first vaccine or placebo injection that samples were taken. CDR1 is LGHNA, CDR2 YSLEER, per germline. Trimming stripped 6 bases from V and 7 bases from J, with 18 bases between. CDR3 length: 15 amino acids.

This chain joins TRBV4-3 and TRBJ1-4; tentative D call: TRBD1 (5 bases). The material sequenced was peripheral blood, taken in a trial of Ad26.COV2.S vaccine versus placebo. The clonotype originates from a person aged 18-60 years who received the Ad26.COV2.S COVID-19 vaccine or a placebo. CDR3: CASRGTDGGSEKLFF. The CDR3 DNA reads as TGCGCCAGCAGGGGGACGGACGGAGGGAGTGAAAAACTGTTTTTT.